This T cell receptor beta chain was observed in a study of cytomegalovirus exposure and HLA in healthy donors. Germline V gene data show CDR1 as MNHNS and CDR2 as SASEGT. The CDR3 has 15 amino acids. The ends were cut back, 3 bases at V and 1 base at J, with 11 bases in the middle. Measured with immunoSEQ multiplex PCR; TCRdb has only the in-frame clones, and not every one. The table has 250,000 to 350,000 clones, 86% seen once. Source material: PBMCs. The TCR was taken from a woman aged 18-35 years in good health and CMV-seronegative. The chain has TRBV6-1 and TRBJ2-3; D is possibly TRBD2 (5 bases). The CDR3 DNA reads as TGTGCCAGCAGTGATCGGATGCGGGGCACAGATACGCAGTATTTT. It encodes CASSDRMRGTDTQYF.